The clone carrying this TCR beta chain was recorded once. V lost 6 bases and J lost 7; bases outside the gene matches: 4. This CDR3 is built from 15 residues. The germline V gene encodes CDR1 KGHDR and CDR2 SFDVKD. The sample originates from a study of blood T cell repertoires in COVID-19. Here immunoSEQ multiplex PCR was the method, and the copy in TCRdb shows in-frame clones only, minus some. The sample gives 450,000 or so clones, around nine tenths of which show up once; 0.8% to 0.85% is in the top ten. The TCR sequence derives from a man between 18 and 35 years old with COVID-19, enrolled during active disease. Specimen: peripheral blood. The V gene is TRBV24-1, the J gene TRBJ2-1, with TRBD2 matching 14 bases. DNA of the CDR3: TGTGCCACCAGTAGCGGACTAGCGGGAGGAAATGAGCAGTTCTTC. It yields the protein CATSSGLAGGNEQFF.